A single sample gave rise to the 28 T cell receptor beta chains below, sequenced in a study of cytotoxic CD8 clonotypes in ibrutinib-treated CLL. The assay was immunoSEQ multiplex PCR, and TCRdb's table has in-frame clones only and misses some. Here the sample spans 150,000 to 250,000 clones, 55% to 85% being singletons. Sequenced material: PBMCs, taken after 24 months of ibrutinib treatment. Every receptor here comes from a human donor with chronic lymphocytic leukemia.

The gene calls are TRBV7-2 and TRBJ2-7; 7 positions match TRBD1. Per the germline V gene, CDR1 is SGHTA and CDR2 is FQGNSA. With 5 bases clipped from V and 3 bases from J, the junction kept 7 bases outside the gene matches. This CDR3 comprises 14 residues. The CDR3 region has the DNA TGTGCCAGCAGCCAACAGGGGCGAGACTACGAGCAGTACTTC. Protein: CASSQQGRDYEQYF.

Worth noting for this clone: At the DNA level, this CDR3 is encoded by other sequences in the same sample as well. The rearrangement joins TRBV29-1 to TRBJ2-7; 11 bases agree with TRBD2. The CDR3 runs 13 residues. The J segment lost 4 bases and the V segment lost 6 bases, leaving 5 bases of the junction unmatched. From germline, CDR1 is SQVTM and CDR2 ANQGSEA. CDR3 region: CSVGTSGSYEQYF. The CDR3, as DNA: TGCAGCGTCGGGACTAGCGGCTCTTACGAGCAGTACTTC.

This clone has only a few counts. V and J are TRBV9 and TRBJ2-7; 8 nucleotides agree with TRBD2. Trimming removed 0 bases from V and 1 base from J; junction bases left unmatched: 3. CDR3 size: 15 residues. Germline values: CDR1 SGDLS, CDR2 YYNGEE. CDR3: CASSVGIAGSYEQYF. The CDR3 coding sequence is TGTGCCAGCAGCGTAGGGATAGCGGGGTCCTACGAGCAGTACTTC.

The chain links TRBV5-6 to TRBJ2-7; 11 bases map to TRBD2. Trimming cost V 2 bases and J 7 bases; bases outside gene matches: 14. Germline V gene sequence: CDR1 SGHDT, CDR2 YYEEEE. The CDR3 runs 17 residues. Here the CDR3 reads CASSLSHRLAGRGEQYF. The DNA for the CDR3 is TGTGCCAGCAGCTTATCCCACCGACTAGCGGGGAGGGGGGAGCAGTACTTC.

The gene calls are TRBV14 and TRBJ2-5; TRBD2 matches 12 bases. Germline CDR1 and CDR2: SGHDN and FVKESK. The CDR3 loop spans 17 amino acids. After removal of 3 bases from V and 4 bases from J, the junction contained 9 bases not matched to a gene. CDR3 region: CASSHGTSGHVTETQYF. Written as DNA, the CDR3 is TGTGCCAGCAGCCACGGGACTAGCGGGCACGTTACAGAGACCCAGTACTTC.

This clone was observed once. The V gene is TRBV4-2, the J gene TRBJ1-2; a weak D match, TRBD1 (5 bases). Germline V gene lookup returns CDR1 LGHNA and CDR2 YNFKEQ. The CDR3 length is 14 residues. Trimming removed 3 bases from V and 0 bases from J, with 8 bases in between. The CDR3 DNA sequence: TGTGCCAGCAGCCAGGGGACGGCTAACTATGGCTACACCTTC. Encoded protein: CASSQGTANYGYTF.

V is TRBV18 and J is TRBJ2-7; D is ambiguous. The CDR3 has 12 amino acids. Germline CDR1 KGHSH, CDR2 LQKENI. Between the trimmed V and J ends, which lost 6 bases and 3 bases, there was a span of 9 bases. Here the CDR3 DNA reads TGTGCCAGCTCCCTCACCAGCTACGAGCAGTACTTC. It encodes CASSLTSYEQYF.

The V and J genes are TRBV5-1 and TRBJ1-1; D is perhaps TRBD1 (6 bases). The CDR3 covers 15 residues. V was clipped by 0 bases and J by 1 base, with 10 bases between them. Germline CDR1 reads SGHRS; CDR2 reads YFSETQ. The CDR3 coding sequence is TGCGCCAGCAGCTTGGCCCGGACAGAGAACACTGAAGCTTTCTTT. Encoded protein: CASSLARTENTEAFF.

This clone was detected only once. This chain uses TRBV6-7 with TRBJ1-3; weak D call: TRBD1 (5 bases). TRBV6-7 is assigned to the ORF class and has an uncertain function. V lost 7 bases, J lost 9 bases, and 19 bases lay in between. CDR3 size: 14 residues. For the CDR3, the DNA is TGTGCCAGCACGGCAGGGACGGCCAAGCTCACCATATATTTT. It specifies CASTAGTAKLTIYF.

The table lists this clone with a few counts. V and J are TRBV10-3 and TRBJ1-1; D is unresolved. Looked up from germline, CDR1 is ENHRY and CDR2 is SYGVKD. The CDR3 has 16 residues. The ends were cut back, 5 bases at V and 3 bases at J, with 19 bases in the middle. CDR3 amino acids: CAISFYPSDGHTEAFF. The CDR3 region has the DNA TGTGCCATCAGTTTCTACCCGAGTGACGGCCACACTGAAGCTTTCTTT.

The CDR3 nucleotides are TGTGCCAGCAGCTTAACTAGCGGATCCTACGAGCAGTACTTC. This translates into CASSLTSGSYEQYF. The chain carries TRBV11-2 and TRBJ2-7; 8 nucleotides match TRBD2. This CDR3 has 14 residues. Germline CDR1 SGHAT, CDR2 FQNNGV. Germline trimming cut 2 bases from V and 1 base from J; bases unmatched to any gene: 1.

This chain joins TRBV19 and TRBJ2-7; 10 bases align to TRBD1. V was clipped by 6 bases and J by 6 bases; unmatched bases: 8. CDR3 length: 14 amino acids. In germline, CDR1 is LNHDA, CDR2 SQIVND (reference sequence). CDR3 nucleotides: TGTGCCAGTAGCTGGAGACAGGGGGCTCGCGAGCAGTACTTC. Translating it yields CASSWRQGAREQYF.

The V call is TRBV30, the J call TRBJ2-7; D not certain. The CDR3 totals 14 residues. The germline CDR1 and CDR2 sequences are GTSNPN and SVGIG (reference sequence). Trimming took off 0 bases at V and 2 bases at J, with 11 bases between the two ends. The CDR3 is CAWSVLGRPYEQYF. The CDR3 nucleotides read TGTGCCTGGAGTGTACTGGGCCGTCCCTACGAGCAGTACTTC.

The chain couples TRBV15 to TRBJ2-1, with TRBD2 identical over 13 bases. After removal of 1 base from V and 7 bases from J, the junction contained 16 bases not matched to a gene. This CDR3 spans 20 amino acids. Germline V gene sequence: CDR1 LNHNV, CDR2 YYDKDF (reference sequence). CDR3 DNA sequence: TGTGCCACCAGCAGAGTTGGACTAGCGGGAGAGACTTGGTATTGGAATGAGCAGTTCTTC. It codes for CATSRVGLAGETWYWNEQFF.

This clone was detected a few times. The V and J genes are TRBV18 and TRBJ2-2; 8 positions agree with TRBD1. Trimming took 8 bases from V and 2 from J; bases not matched to a gene: 7. Germline CDR1 KGHSH, CDR2 LQKENI. The CDR3 runs 15 residues. CDR3 DNA sequence: TGTGCCAGCCCCAGGGGACAGGATAACACCGGGGAGCTGTTTTTT. It is translated as CASPRGQDNTGELFF.

This chain links TRBV28 with TRBJ1-2, with D tentatively TRBD1 (5 bases). Trimming shortened V by 6 bases and J by 7 bases, and 9 bases separated the two germline ends. CDR3 length: 11 amino acids. The V gene's germline CDR1 is MDHEN and CDR2 SYDVKM. The CDR3 DNA sequence: TGTGCCAGCAGCTCCGACAGTGGCTACACCTTC. Translating gives CASSSDSGYTF.

This chain connects TRBV2 to TRBJ2-7; TRBD2 agrees at 10 bases. CDR1 is SNHLY and CDR2 is FYNNEI in the germline V gene. The V segment lost 3 bases and the J segment 7 bases; nucleotides outside the gene matches: 12. This CDR3 is 16 amino acids long. The CDR3 DNA follows: TGTGCCAGCAGTGATCCCTCCCTGGGACTAGCGTCTGAGCAGTACTTC. Protein sequence: CASSDPSLGLASEQYF.

This chain connects TRBV29-1 to TRBJ2-3, with TRBD2 identical over 12 bases. The CDR3 totals 18 residues. The V gene's germline CDR1 is SQVTM and CDR2 ANQGSEA. The V segment lost 0 bases and the J segment 0 bases; nucleotides outside the gene matches: 7. As DNA, the CDR3 is TGCAGCGTTGAAGACCCACTGGGACTAGCGGGTAGCACAGATACGCAGTATTTT. It translates to CSVEDPLGLAGSTDTQYF.

This clone appeared once. The chain has TRBV19 and TRBJ1-3; 9 bases agree with TRBD1. Trimming took 4 bases from V and 4 from J; bases not matched to a gene: 8. CDR3 length: 16 amino acids. Germline assignment: CDR1 LNHDA and CDR2 SQIVND (reference sequence). DNA for the CDR3: TGTGCCAGTAGTAGGTTACAGGGGGCAGCCGGAAACACCATATATTTT. This codes for CASSRLQGAAGNTIYF.

The chain employs TRBV11-3 and TRBJ2-3, with TRBD1 matching 7 bases. Looked up from germline, CDR1 is SGHNT and CDR2 is YENEEA. V gave up 4 bases and J gave up 1 base; unmatched junction bases: 2. This CDR3 comprises 14 residues. The CDR3 loop reads CASSSTGGTDTQYF. CDR3 sequence (DNA): TGTGCCAGCAGCTCCACAGGGGGCACAGATACGCAGTATTTT.

The gene calls are TRBV5-1 and TRBJ1-4; 9 bases map to TRBD1. Germline V gene data show CDR1 as SGHRS and CDR2 as YFSETQ. The CDR3 is 16 residues long. Trimming took 0 bases from V and 5 from J; bases not matched to a gene: 5. The CDR3 sequence is CASSLGGGTGNEKLFF. As DNA, the CDR3 is TGCGCCAGCAGCTTGGGAGGCGGGACAGGGAATGAAAAACTGTTTTTT.

V gene TRBV7-8 combines with J gene TRBJ2-3, with D perhaps matching TRBD1 (5 bases). The CDR3 is 15 residues long. CDR1 is SGHVS, CDR2 FQNEAQ, per germline. V was pared by 5 bases and J by 1 base, with 13 bases between. The CDR3 DNA sequence: TGTGCCAGCAGCCCGGCAGGGTCTGGCACAGATACGCAGTATTTT. Its translation: CASSPAGSGTDTQYF.

This clone was seen only once. The chain joins TRBV9 to TRBJ1-1; D unclear. V dropped 0 bases and J dropped 1 base, with 7 bases sitting between them. CDR1 is SGDLS and CDR2 is YYNGEE in the germline V gene. The CDR3 spans 14 residues. The CDR3 DNA reads TGTGCCAGCAGCGTAGTGTCAGCGAACACTGAAGCTTTCTTT. This encodes CASSVVSANTEAFF.

This clone has just a few counts. CDR3 in amino acids: CAITQGSHQPQHF. DNA of the CDR3: TGTGCCATCACCCAGGGGAGTCATCAGCCCCAGCATTTT. The chain joins TRBV10-3 to TRBJ1-5; the D gene is possibly TRBD1 (6 bases). This CDR3 contains 13 residues. Trimming pared 7 bases from V and 5 bases from J, leaving 12 bases between. CDR1 and CDR2 (germline): ENHRY, SYGVKD.

The chain couples TRBV9 to TRBJ1-2; the D gene is possibly TRBD1 (5 bases). V lost 2 bases to trimming and J lost 2 bases, with 10 bases between them. This CDR3 has 14 residues. The germline V gene has CDR1 SGDLS and CDR2 YYNGEE. The CDR3 reads CASSVGPGNYGYTF. CDR3 nucleotide sequence: TGTGCCAGCAGCGTGGGACCGGGCAACTATGGCTACACCTTC.

This clone was recorded only once. The genes are TRBV5-1 and TRBJ2-6; tentative D call: TRBD2 (6 bases). The length of the CDR3 is 18 residues. Germline V gene data show CDR1 as SGHRS and CDR2 as YFSETQ. V was clipped by 4 bases and J by 5 bases, with 22 bases between them. CDR3 nucleotide sequence: TGCGCCAGCAGCCCTGGAGGAGGGTTCCAAGCTCGGGCCAACGTCCTGACTTTC. Translated: CASSPGGGFQARANVLTF.

The CDR3 here is CASSISGRWGNEQFF. DNA for the CDR3: TGTGCCAGCAGCATTAGCGGGAGGTGGGGCAATGAGCAGTTCTTC. This chain connects TRBV7-3 to TRBJ2-1, with 10 bases identical to TRBD2. J gave up 6 bases and V 5 bases, and 7 bases lay outside the gene matches. CDR1 and CDR2 (germline): SGHTA, FQGTGA. This CDR3 has 15 residues.

This clone was seen only once. The CDR3 protein is CASSYEGRYTEAFF. In nucleotides, the CDR3 is TGTGCCAGCAGTTACGAGGGGAGGTACACTGAAGCTTTCTTT. The chain employs TRBV6-5 and TRBJ1-1; D is perhaps TRBD1 (5 bases). Germline V lookup: CDR1 MNHEY, CDR2 SVGAGI. CDR3 size: 14 residues. The V and J ends lost 2 bases and 3 bases respectively, with 10 bases between them.